Sequencing of this TCR beta chain was carried out in a study of T cell responses to AZD1222 COVID-19 vaccine. The assay was immunoSEQ multiplex PCR, and TCRdb's table has in-frame clones only and misses some. The sample carries around 99,000 clones, about nine tenths recorded once. This CDR3 region has 14 residues. Trimming pared 1 base from V and 4 bases from J, leaving 10 bases between. The germline gives CDR1 SGHVS, CDR2 FQNEAQ. This specimen was peripheral blood, taken on day 0 of AZD1222 vaccination. The clonotype comes from an adult in good health. The V and J genes are TRBV7-8 and TRBJ1-2; D unclear. In nucleotides, the CDR3 is TGTGCCAGCAGCTTAGTTGGGTTTTCCTATGGCTACACCTTC. Translation: CASSLVGFSYGYTF.